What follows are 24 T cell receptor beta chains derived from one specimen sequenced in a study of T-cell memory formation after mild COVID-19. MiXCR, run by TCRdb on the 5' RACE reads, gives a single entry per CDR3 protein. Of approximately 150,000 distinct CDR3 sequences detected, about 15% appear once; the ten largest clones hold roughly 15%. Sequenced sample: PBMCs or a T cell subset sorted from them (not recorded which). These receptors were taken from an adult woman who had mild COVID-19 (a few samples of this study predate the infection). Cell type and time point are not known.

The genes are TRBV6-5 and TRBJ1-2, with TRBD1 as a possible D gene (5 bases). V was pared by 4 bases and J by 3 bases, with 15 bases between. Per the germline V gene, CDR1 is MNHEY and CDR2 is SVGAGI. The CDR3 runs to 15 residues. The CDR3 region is CASSSGGTDYYGYTF. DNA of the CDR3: TGTGCCAGCAGTTCCGGCGGGACCGACTACTATGGCTACACCTTC.

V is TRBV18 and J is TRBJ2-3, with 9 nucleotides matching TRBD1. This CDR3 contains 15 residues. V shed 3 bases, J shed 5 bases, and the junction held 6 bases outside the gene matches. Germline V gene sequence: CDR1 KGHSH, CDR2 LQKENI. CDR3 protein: CASSPGQGARDTQYF. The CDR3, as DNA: TGTGCCAGCTCACCGGGACAGGGAGCTCGAGATACGCAGTATTTT. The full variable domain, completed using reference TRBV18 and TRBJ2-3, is NAGVMQNPRHLVRRRGQEARLRCSPMKGHSHVYWYRQLPEEGLKFMVYLQKENIIDESGMPKERFSAEFPKEGPSILRIQQVVRGDSAAYFCASSPGQGARDTQYFGPGTRLTVL.

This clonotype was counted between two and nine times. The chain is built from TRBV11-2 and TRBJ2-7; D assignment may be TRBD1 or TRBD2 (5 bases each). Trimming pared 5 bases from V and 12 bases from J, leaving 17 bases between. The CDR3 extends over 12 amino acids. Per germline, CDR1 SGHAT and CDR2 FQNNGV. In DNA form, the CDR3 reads TGTGCCAGCAGCATCGGGACCGCGGAGTGGTACTTC. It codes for CASSIGTAEWYF.

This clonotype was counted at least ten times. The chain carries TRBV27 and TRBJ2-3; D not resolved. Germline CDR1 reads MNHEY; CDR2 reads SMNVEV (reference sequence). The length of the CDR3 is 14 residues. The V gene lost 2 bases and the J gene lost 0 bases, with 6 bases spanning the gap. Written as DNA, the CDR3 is TGTGCCAGCAGTTTAGTCTCTAGCACAGATACGCAGTATTTT. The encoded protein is CASSLVSSTDTQYF.

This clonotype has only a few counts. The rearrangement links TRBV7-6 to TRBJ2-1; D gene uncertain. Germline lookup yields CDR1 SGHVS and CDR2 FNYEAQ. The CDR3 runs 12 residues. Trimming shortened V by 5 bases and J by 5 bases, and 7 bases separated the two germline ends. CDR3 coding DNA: TGTGCCAGCAGCCCCGAGAACAATGAGCAGTTCTTC. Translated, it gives CASSPENNEQFF.

The CDR3 loop is CASRDVRPLGNEQFF. As DNA, the CDR3 is TGTGCCAGCAGGGACGTCCGGCCCCTCGGCAATGAGCAGTTCTTC. The chain is built from TRBV6-6 and TRBJ2-1; D unclear. V shed 6 bases and J shed 6 bases, with 18 bases lying between them. The CDR3 spans 15 residues. Germline V lookup: CDR1 MNHNY, CDR2 SVGAGI (reference sequence).

The CDR3 sequence is CASSRADRDRQGEAFF. As DNA, the CDR3 is TGTGCCAGCAGCCGAGCCGACAGGGATCGTCAAGGTGAAGCTTTCTTT. The chain is built from TRBV4-2 and TRBJ1-1, with 7 bases aligning to TRBD1. This CDR3 contains 16 residues. Germline V gene lookup returns CDR1 LGHNA and CDR2 YNFKEQ. V lost 4 bases to trimming and J lost 7 bases; unmatched junction nucleotides: 15.

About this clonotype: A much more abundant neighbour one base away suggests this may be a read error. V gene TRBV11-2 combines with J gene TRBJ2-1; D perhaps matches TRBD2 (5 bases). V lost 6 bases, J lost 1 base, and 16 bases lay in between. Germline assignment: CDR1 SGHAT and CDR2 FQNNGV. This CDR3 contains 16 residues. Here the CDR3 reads CASSSLTGRSYNEQFF. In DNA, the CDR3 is TGTGCCAGCAGTAGCTTAACGGGGAGATCCTACAATGAGCAGTTCTTC.

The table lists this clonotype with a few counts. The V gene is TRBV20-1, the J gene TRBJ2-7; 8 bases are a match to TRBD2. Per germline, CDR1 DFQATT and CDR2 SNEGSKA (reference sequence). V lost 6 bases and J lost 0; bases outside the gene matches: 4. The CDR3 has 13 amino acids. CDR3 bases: TGCAGTGCCGGGGGGGGGACCTCCTACGAGCAGTACTTC. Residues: CSAGGGTSYEQYF.

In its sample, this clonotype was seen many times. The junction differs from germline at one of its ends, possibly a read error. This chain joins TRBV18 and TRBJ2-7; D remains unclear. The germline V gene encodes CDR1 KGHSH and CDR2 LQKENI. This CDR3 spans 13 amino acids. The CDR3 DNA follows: TGCGCCAGCAGCCCCCTGGGCTCCTACGAGCAGTACTTC. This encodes CASSPLGSYEQYF.

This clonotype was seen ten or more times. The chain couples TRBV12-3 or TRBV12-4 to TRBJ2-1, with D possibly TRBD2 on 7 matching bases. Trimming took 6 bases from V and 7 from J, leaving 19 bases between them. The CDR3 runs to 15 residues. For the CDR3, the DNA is TGTGCCAGCAGCACGCTAGCGGAGGGGGGGAATGAGCAGTTCTTC. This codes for CASSTLAEGGNEQFF.

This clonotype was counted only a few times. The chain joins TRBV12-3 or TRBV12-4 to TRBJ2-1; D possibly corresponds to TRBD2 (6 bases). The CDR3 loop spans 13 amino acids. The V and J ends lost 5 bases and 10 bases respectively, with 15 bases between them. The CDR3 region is CASSPFGGSEQFF. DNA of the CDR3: TGTGCCAGCAGTCCTTTTGGGGGGTCCGAGCAGTTCTTC.

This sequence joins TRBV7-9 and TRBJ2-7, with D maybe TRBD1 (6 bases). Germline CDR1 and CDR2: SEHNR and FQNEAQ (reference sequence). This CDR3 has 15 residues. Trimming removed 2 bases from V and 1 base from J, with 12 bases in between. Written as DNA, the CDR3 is TGTGCCAGCAGCTTATTCGGGACAACTTCCTACGAGCAGTACTTC. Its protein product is CASSLFGTTSYEQYF.

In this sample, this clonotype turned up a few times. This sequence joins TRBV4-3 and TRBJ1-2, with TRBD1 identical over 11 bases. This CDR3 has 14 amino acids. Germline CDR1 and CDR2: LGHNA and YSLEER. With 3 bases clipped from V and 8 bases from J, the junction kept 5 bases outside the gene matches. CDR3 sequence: CASSHPGQGGGYTF. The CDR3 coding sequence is TGCGCCAGCAGCCACCCGGGACAGGGGGGCGGCTACACCTTC.

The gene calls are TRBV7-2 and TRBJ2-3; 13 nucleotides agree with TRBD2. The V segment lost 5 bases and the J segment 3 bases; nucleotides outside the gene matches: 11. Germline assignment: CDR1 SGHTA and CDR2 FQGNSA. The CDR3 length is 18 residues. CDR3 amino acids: CASSAELAGGPWTDTQYF. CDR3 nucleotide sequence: TGTGCCAGCAGCGCAGAACTAGCGGGGGGGCCTTGGACAGATACGCAGTATTTT.

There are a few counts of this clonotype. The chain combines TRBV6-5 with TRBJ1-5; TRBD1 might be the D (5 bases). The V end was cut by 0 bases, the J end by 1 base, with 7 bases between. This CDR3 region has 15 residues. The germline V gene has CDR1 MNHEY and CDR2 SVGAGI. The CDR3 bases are TGTGCCAGCAGTTACTCAGGGGCGAGCAATCAGCCCCAGCATTTT. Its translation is CASSYSGASNQPQHF.

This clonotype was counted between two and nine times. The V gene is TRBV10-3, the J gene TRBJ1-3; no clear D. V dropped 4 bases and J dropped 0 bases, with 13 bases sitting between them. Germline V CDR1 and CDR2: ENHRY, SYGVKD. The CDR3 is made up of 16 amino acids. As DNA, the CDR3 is TGTGCCATCAGTGTGGAGGACCTCCACTCTGGAAACACCATATATTTT. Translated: CAISVEDLHSGNTIYF.

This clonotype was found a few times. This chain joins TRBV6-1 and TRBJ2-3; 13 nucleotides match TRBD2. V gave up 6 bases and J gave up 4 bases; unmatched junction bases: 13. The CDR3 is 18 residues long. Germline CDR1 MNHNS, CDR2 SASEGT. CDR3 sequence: CASRVLAGGPGEPDTQYF. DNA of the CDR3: TGTGCCAGCAGGGTACTAGCGGGGGGGCCGGGGGAACCAGATACGCAGTATTTT.

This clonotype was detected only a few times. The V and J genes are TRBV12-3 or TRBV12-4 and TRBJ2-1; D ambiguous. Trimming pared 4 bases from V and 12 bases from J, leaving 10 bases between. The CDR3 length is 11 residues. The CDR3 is CASSSVNAQFF. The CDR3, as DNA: TGTGCCAGCAGTTCTGTCAACGCGCAGTTCTTC.

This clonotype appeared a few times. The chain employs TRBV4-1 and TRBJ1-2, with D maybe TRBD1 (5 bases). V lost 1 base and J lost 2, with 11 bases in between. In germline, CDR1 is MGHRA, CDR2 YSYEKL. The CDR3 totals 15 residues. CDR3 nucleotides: TGCGCCAGCAGCCAAGCCCCTCAGGGCAACTATGGCTACACCTTC. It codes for CASSQAPQGNYGYTF.

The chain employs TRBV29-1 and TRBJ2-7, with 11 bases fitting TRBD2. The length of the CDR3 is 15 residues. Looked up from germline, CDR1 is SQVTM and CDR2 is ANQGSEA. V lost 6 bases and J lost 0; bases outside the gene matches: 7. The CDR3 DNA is TGCAGCGTCCTGACTAGCGGGGTGAGCTCCTACGAGCAGTACTTC. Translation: CSVLTSGVSSYEQYF.

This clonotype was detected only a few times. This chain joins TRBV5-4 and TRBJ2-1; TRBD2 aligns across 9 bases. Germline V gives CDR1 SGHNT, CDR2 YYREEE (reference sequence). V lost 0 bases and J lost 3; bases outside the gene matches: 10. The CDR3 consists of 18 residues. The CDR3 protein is CASSLGSLSGSFYNEQFF. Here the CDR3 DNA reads TGTGCCAGCAGCTTGGGGAGCCTTAGCGGGAGCTTCTACAATGAGCAGTTCTTC.

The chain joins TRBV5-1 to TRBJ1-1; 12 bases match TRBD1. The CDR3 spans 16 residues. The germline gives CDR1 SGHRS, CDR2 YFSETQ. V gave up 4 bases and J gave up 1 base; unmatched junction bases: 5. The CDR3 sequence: CASSMGQGARNTEAFF. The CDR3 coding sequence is TGCGCCAGCAGCATGGGACAGGGGGCCCGGAACACTGAAGCTTTCTTT.

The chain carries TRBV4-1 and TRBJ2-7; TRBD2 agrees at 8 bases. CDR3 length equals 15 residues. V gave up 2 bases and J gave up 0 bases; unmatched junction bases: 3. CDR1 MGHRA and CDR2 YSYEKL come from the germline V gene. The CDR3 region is CASSQLSGGSYEQYF. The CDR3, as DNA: TGCGCCAGCAGCCAACTCAGCGGGGGCTCCTACGAGCAGTACTTC.